This T cell receptor beta chain is from a study of T cell responses to AZD1222 COVID-19 vaccine. Across the study: The study pooled second doses at about 4 or about 12 weeks. Findings of the study overall: Regions 160-218 and 743-854 dominated among vaccine-associated CD4 TCRs spanning spike.

Trimming at V came to 1 base and at J to 6 bases, leaving 6 bases not matched to a gene. Germline-derived CDR1 and CDR2 are SGHDT and YYEEEE. CDR3 length equals 15 residues. Clones were sequenced by immunoSEQ multiplex PCR, and TCRdb holds only the in-frame ones, with some missing. The sample holds about 120,000 clones, 88% seen once. Notes on this clone: Its antigen is unidentified.

The chain uses TRBV5-6 and TRBJ2-1, with 8 bases fitting TRBD2. The source was peripheral blood, collected on day 0 of AZD1222 vaccination. The origin of this receptor is an adult in good health. The CDR3 nucleotides read TGTGCCAGCAGCTTGACCGGGAGGGGGGGCAATGAGCAGTTCTTC. This codes for CASSLTGRGGNEQFF. Drawing the rest from reference TRBV5-6 and TRBJ2-1, the complete variable domain is DAGVTQSPTHLIKTRGQQVTLRCSPKSGHDTVSWYQQALGQGPQFIFQYYEEEERQRGNFPDRFSGHQFPNYSSELNVNALLLGDSALYLCASSLTGRGGNEQFFGPGTRLTVL.